The TCR beta chain described here comes from a study of tumor-infiltrating lymphocytes in localized non-small cell lung cancer. Study outcomes and limitations: Compared with uninvolved lung, tumors showed higher T cell infiltration by TCRbeta sequencing. Only some patients had TCR sequencing, depending on available tissue. Different pieces of the same tissue went to different assays, confounding technical variation with intratumor heterogeneity.

CDR1 and CDR2 (germline): MDHEN, SYDVKM. This CDR3 region has 11 residues. With 6 bases removed from V and 4 bases from J, the gap between germline ends came to 4 bases. Comment on this clone: Its specificity is unknown.

The repertoire was sequenced with immunoSEQ multiplex PCR; TCRdb's copy has only in-frame clones and lacks some. There are 15,000 to 20,000 clones in the sample; 73% occur only once, and 4.3% lies in the top ten. This receptor was taken from a human donor with non-small cell lung cancer. Sequencing was performed on lung tumor tissue. The chain combines TRBV28 with TRBJ2-1; D is ambiguous. CDR3 loop: CASSRYNEQFF. The CDR3 nucleotides are TGTGCCAGCAGCCGTTACAATGAGCAGTTCTTC.